The 24 T cell receptor beta chains below all came from one sample that was sequenced in a study of cytomegalovirus exposure and HLA in healthy donors. The primer mix had 60 Vbeta and 13 Jbeta primers. Profiling relied on immunoSEQ multiplex PCR, and the TCRdb table lists in-frame clones only, not all of them. The data hold about 180,000 clones, with roughly 84% observed a single time. Sequenced: PBMCs. The receptors shown here come from a boy between 2 and 10 years old in good health and CMV-seronegative.

V is TRBV7-8 and J is TRBJ2-1; 13 nucleotides agree with TRBD2. Germline assignment: CDR1 SGHVS and CDR2 FQNEAQ. V was pared by 2 bases and J by 7 bases, with 14 bases of the junction left unmatched. The CDR3 extends over 19 amino acids. Here the CDR3 DNA reads TGTGCCAGCAGCTTACAAAGCCCCGGGACTAGCGGGATCCATAATGAGCAGTTCTTC. It specifies CASSLQSPGTSGIHNEQFF.

The genes are TRBV2 and TRBJ1-5; TRBD1 matches 8 bases. Germline V gene data show CDR1 as SNHLY and CDR2 as FYNNEI. This CDR3 has 14 amino acids. V dropped 6 bases and J dropped 7; count of bases not matched to a gene: 8. CDR3 sequence (DNA): TGTGCCAGCAGGTTGACAGGGGACGGACAGCCCCAGCATTTT. Protein sequence: CASRLTGDGQPQHF.

The table lists this clone with a few counts. V gene TRBV21-1 combines with J gene TRBJ1-2; TRBD1 was called by the table and not checked on the DNA. TRBV21-1 is a recognized pseudogene. The CDR3 has 12 amino acids. The CDR3, as DNA: TGTGCCCCCAGCACAGGCATCCCGGGCTACACCTTC. Translation: CAPSTGIPGYTF.

This clone turned up a few times. J is TRBJ1-5 and V is TRBV28; 7 nucleotides line up with TRBD1. The germline V gene has CDR1 MDHEN and CDR2 SYDVKM. The V and J ends lost 6 bases and 2 bases, in that order; junction bases with no gene match: 13. CDR3 length: 17 amino acids. The CDR3 reads CASSSDRSPWGNQPQHF. For the CDR3, the DNA is TGTGCCAGCAGCTCGGACAGGTCCCCATGGGGCAATCAGCCCCAGCATTTT. Looking up the rest from reference TRBV28 and TRBJ1-5 gives the full variable domain: DVKVTQSSRYLVKRTGEKVFLECVQDMDHENMFWYRQDPGLGLRLIYFSYDVKMKEKGDIPEGYSVSREKKERFSLILESASTNQTSMYLCASSSDRSPWGNQPQHFGDGTRLSIL.

The chain couples TRBV10-2 to TRBJ1-1; 9 nucleotides match TRBD1. The germline V gene encodes CDR1 WSHSY and CDR2 SAAADI. Trimming took 8 bases from V and 3 from J; bases not matched to a gene: 4. CDR3 length equals 13 residues. The CDR3 DNA reads TGCGCCAGCGTGACAGGGGGGTACACTGAAGCTTTCTTT. Amino acid sequence: CASVTGGYTEAFF.

The chain has TRBV27 and TRBJ1-2, with 10 nucleotides matching TRBD1. V dropped 6 bases and J dropped 9; count of bases not matched to a gene: 19. The CDR3 is 17 residues long. In germline, CDR1 is MNHEY, CDR2 SMNVEV (reference sequence). The DNA for the CDR3 is TGTGCCAGCAGACCACTTCCGCCGGGACAGGGGTTTTATAGCTACACCTTC. Its translation: CASRPLPPGQGFYSYTF.

Regarding this clone: Other DNA sequences in the same sample also yield this CDR3. This chain connects TRBV11-2 to TRBJ2-7; TRBD1 might be the D (6 bases). Germline CDR1 is SGHAT and CDR2 is FQNNGV. The CDR3 sequence is 12 residues long. Between the trimmed V and J ends, which lost 5 bases and 4 bases, there was a span of 9 bases. The CDR3 DNA is TGTGCCAGCAGCCTGGACAGTTACGAGCAGTACTTC. Its protein product is CASSLDSYEQYF.

As regards this clone: In the same sample, other DNA sequences code for this CDR3. The CDR3 loop reads CASSLRTGGNEKLFF. The CDR3 region has the DNA TGCGCCAGCAGCTTGAGGACAGGGGGTAATGAAAAACTGTTTTTT. This rearrangement joins TRBV5-1 to TRBJ1-4, with TRBD1 matching 10 bases. V dropped 1 base and J dropped 4; count of bases not matched to a gene: 1. The CDR3 extends over 15 amino acids. The germline gives CDR1 SGHRS, CDR2 YFSETQ. Filled out from reference TRBV5-1 and TRBJ1-4, the complete variable domain reads KAGVTQTPRYLIKTRGQQVTLSCSPISGHRSVSWYQQTPGQGLQFLFEYFSETQRNKGNFPGRFSGRQFSNSRSEMNVSTLELGDSALYLCASSLRTGGNEKLFFGSGTQLSVL.

V and J are TRBV2 and TRBJ1-3, with TRBD1 matching 8 bases. This CDR3 contains 16 residues. Germline trimming cut 5 bases from V and 1 base from J; bases unmatched to any gene: 7. Germline V gives CDR1 SNHLY, CDR2 FYNNEI. The CDR3 loop reads CASSPYGQGSGNTIYF. The CDR3 DNA reads as TGTGCCAGCAGTCCTTACGGACAGGGATCTGGAAACACCATATATTTT.

The V and J genes are TRBV25-1 and TRBJ2-5; D may be TRBD1 (6 bases). CDR1 and CDR2 (germline): MGHDK, SYGVNS. CDR3 size: 14 residues. Deletions cut 6 bases from V and 4 bases from J, with 15 bases between. The CDR3 loop reads CASSTSEQGETQYF. The CDR3 region has the DNA TGTGCCAGCAGCACCAGTGAACAGGGAGAGACCCAGTACTTC.

V is TRBV30 and J is TRBJ2-1; TRBD2 aligns across 9 bases. There are 17 residues in the CDR3. J gave up 4 bases and V 4 bases, and 14 bases lay outside the gene matches. Germline CDR1 and CDR2: GTSNPN and SVGIG (reference sequence). As DNA, the CDR3 is TGTGCCTGGACCGGACTAGCGATTCAAGATATATACAATGAGCAGTTCTTC. It encodes CAWTGLAIQDIYNEQFF.

The rearrangement links TRBV5-1 to TRBJ2-5; weak D call: TRBD2 (6 bases). V was clipped by 0 bases and J by 1 base, with 10 bases between them. This CDR3 comprises 15 residues. Looked up from germline, CDR1 is SGHRS and CDR2 is YFSETQ. The CDR3 sequence: CASSLDGGRQETQYF. The CDR3 nucleotides read TGCGCCAGCAGCTTGGATGGAGGGCGCCAAGAGACCCAGTACTTC.

V and J are TRBV27 and TRBJ2-7; TRBD2 aligns across 10 bases. There are 18 residues in the CDR3. Germline V gene lookup returns CDR1 MNHEY and CDR2 SMNVEV (reference sequence). V was pared by 5 bases and J by 2 bases, with 15 bases of the junction left unmatched. CDR3 amino acids: CASSPRDASGSFAYEQYF. The DNA of the CDR3 is TGTGCCAGCAGTCCTCGCGACGCTAGCGGGAGTTTCGCCTACGAGCAGTACTTC.

The CDR3 here is CASSVAAGGNTGELFF. DNA for the CDR3: TGTGCCAGCAGCGTAGCGGCGGGAGGCAACACCGGGGAGCTGTTTTTT. The gene calls are TRBV9 and TRBJ2-2, with 8 nucleotides matching TRBD2. J lost 2 bases, V lost 0 bases, and 3 bases had no gene match. The CDR3 extends over 16 amino acids. Germline CDR1 reads SGDLS; CDR2 reads YYNGEE.

The chain couples TRBV7-2 to TRBJ2-5; the D is unclear. Germline assignment: CDR1 SGHTA and CDR2 FQGNSA. V lost 1 base and J lost 0, with 9 bases in between. There are 15 residues in the CDR3. The CDR3: CASSLGAGNQETQYF. The DNA of the CDR3 is TGTGCCAGCAGCTTAGGGGCCGGAAACCAAGAGACCCAGTACTTC.

This clone was observed a single time. This chain joins TRBV2 and TRBJ2-7; 9 bases map to TRBD1. The CDR3 covers 15 residues. V shed 3 bases, J shed 5 bases, and the junction held 8 bases outside the gene matches. Germline loops: CDR1 SNHLY, CDR2 FYNNEI. CDR3 nucleotides: TGTGCCAGCAGTGATAGCGACAGGGGGTTCCACGAGCAGTACTTC. It encodes CASSDSDRGFHEQYF.

The genes are TRBV6-6 and TRBJ2-7; 9 nucleotides align to TRBD2. V dropped 6 bases and J dropped 2; count of bases not matched to a gene: 5. The CDR3 contains 14 residues. Germline lookup yields CDR1 MNHNY and CDR2 SVGAGI (reference sequence). The CDR3 loop reads CASRTSGPPYEQYF. The CDR3 nucleotides are TGTGCCAGCAGGACTAGCGGACCACCCTACGAGCAGTACTTC.

CDR3 in amino acids: CASSREEGTQYF. The CDR3 nucleotides read TGTGCCAGCAGTCGAGAAGAGGGGACCCAGTACTTC. This chain joins TRBV27 and TRBJ2-5, with D maybe TRBD2 (5 bases). The CDR3 consists of 12 residues. Germline V lookup: CDR1 MNHEY, CDR2 SMNVEV (reference sequence). V lost 5 bases, J lost 7 bases, and 11 bases lay in between.

This clone was seen a single time. The chain links TRBV7-9 to TRBJ1-1; TRBD1 might be the D (5 bases). Germline-derived CDR1 and CDR2 are SEHNR and FQNEAQ (reference sequence). The CDR3 totals 12 residues. Trimming took off 0 bases at V and 10 bases at J, with 9 bases between the two ends. DNA for the CDR3: TGTGCCAGCAGCTTAGCGGGCAGGGTAGCTTTCTTT. This sequence encodes CASSLAGRVAFF.

V and J are TRBV6-5 and TRBJ2-3; 7 bases match TRBD1. Germline V gene sequence: CDR1 MNHEY, CDR2 SVGAGI. This CDR3 comprises 15 residues. V trimming: 1 base; J trimming: 6 bases; junction bases outside the gene matches: 7. CDR3 in amino acids: CASSYLRTGADTQYF. CDR3 in DNA: TGTGCCAGCAGTTACTTACGAACAGGGGCGGATACGCAGTATTTT.

This chain joins TRBV14 and TRBJ1-5; D unclear. The CDR3 length is 13 residues. With 4 bases removed from V and 0 bases from J, the gap between germline ends came to 4 bases. Germline-derived CDR1 and CDR2 are SGHDN and FVKESK. CDR3 DNA sequence: TGTGCCAGCAGCCTTCATAGCAATCAGCCCCAGCATTTT. It encodes CASSLHSNQPQHF.

This chain connects TRBV5-1 to TRBJ2-2; a weak D match, TRBD2 (6 bases). CDR1 and CDR2 (germline): SGHRS, YFSETQ. The CDR3 totals 13 residues. The V and J ends lost 2 bases and 7 bases respectively, with 9 bases between them. The CDR3: CASSFRGNGELFF. DNA of the CDR3: TGCGCCAGCAGCTTCCGGGGGAACGGGGAGCTGTTTTTT.

The chain combines TRBV20-1 with TRBJ2-5; the D is unclear. The germline gives CDR1 DFQATT, CDR2 SNEGSKA (reference sequence). The V gene lost 2 bases and the J gene lost 5 bases, with 3 bases spanning the gap. This CDR3 has 10 amino acids. The CDR3 bases are TGCAGTGCTAGAAGCGAGACCCAGTACTTC. Translation: CSARSETQYF.

This clone was counted once. The genes are TRBV28 and TRBJ2-4; D perhaps matches TRBD1 (5 bases). CDR1 is MDHEN, CDR2 SYDVKM, per germline. V was pared by 3 bases and J by 15 bases, with 15 bases between. The length of the CDR3 is 12 residues. For the CDR3, the DNA is TGTGCCAGCAGTTTGGCAGGGAACTATAGGTACTTC. Residues: CASSLAGNYRYF.